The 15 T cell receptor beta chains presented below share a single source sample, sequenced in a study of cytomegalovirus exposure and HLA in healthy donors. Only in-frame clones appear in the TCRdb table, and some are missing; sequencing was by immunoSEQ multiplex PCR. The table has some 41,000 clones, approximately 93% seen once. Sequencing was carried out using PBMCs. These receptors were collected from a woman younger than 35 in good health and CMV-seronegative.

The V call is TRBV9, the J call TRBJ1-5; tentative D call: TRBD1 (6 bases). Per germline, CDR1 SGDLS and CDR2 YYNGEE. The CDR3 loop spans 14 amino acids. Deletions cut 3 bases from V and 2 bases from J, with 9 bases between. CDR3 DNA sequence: TGTGCCAGCAGCGAGGGGGGGGGCAATCAGCCCCAGCATTTT. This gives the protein CASSEGGGNQPQHF.

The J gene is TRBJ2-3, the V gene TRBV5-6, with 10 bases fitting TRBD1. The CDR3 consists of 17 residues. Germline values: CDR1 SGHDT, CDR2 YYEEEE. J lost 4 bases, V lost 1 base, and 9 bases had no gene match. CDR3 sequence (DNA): TGTGCCAGCAGCTTGCCCCGGGGACAGGGGCGGCCAGATACGCAGTATTTT. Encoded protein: CASSLPRGQGRPDTQYF.

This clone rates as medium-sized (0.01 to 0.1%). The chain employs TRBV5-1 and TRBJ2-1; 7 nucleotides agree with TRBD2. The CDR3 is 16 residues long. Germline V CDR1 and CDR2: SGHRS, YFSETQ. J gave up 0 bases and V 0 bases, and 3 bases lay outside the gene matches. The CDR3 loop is CASSLVGGSSYNEQFF. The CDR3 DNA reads TGCGCCAGCAGCTTGGTGGGGGGGAGCTCCTACAATGAGCAGTTCTTC.

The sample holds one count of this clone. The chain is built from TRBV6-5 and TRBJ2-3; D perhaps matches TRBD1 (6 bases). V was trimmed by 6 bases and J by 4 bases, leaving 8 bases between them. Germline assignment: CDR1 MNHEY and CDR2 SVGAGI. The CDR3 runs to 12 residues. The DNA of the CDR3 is TGTGCCAGCAGCCCAGGGGCAGATACGCAGTATTTT. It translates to CASSPGADTQYF.

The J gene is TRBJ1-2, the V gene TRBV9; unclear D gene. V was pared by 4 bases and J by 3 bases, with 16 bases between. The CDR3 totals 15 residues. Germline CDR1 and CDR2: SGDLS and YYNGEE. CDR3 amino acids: CASSLGLGRDYGYTF. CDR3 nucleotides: TGTGCCAGCAGCCTCGGACTGGGGAGGGACTATGGCTACACCTTC.

CDR3 sequence (DNA): TGTGCCAGCAGCGTAGCTGCAGGGTCCTACAATGAGCAGTTCTTC. Translation: CASSVAAGSYNEQFF. The gene calls are TRBV9 and TRBJ2-1; D perhaps matches TRBD1 (5 bases). V lost 0 bases, J lost 1 base, and 8 bases lay in between. Germline loops: CDR1 SGDLS, CDR2 YYNGEE. The CDR3 is 15 amino acids.

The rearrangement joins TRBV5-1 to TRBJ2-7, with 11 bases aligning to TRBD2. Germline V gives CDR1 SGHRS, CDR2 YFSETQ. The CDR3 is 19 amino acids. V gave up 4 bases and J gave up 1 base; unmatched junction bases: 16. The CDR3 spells CASSPRKGTGTSGSYEQYF. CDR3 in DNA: TGCGCCAGCAGCCCGCGAAAAGGAACCGGGACTAGCGGTTCCTACGAGCAGTACTTC.

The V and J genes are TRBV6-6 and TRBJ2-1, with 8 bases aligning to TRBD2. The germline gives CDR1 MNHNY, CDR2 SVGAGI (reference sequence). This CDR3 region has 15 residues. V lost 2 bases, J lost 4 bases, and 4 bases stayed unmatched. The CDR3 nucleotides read TGTGCCAGCAGTTACGAGACTAGCGCTTACAATGAGCAGTTCTTC. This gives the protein CASSYETSAYNEQFF.

Written as DNA, the CDR3 is TGTGCCAGTAGTAATCAGCGGGAAGGGTACAATGAGCAGTTCTTC. The encoded protein is CASSNQREGYNEQFF. The chain is built from TRBV19 and TRBJ2-1, with TRBD2 identical over 7 bases. The CDR3 has 15 amino acids. Germline V gene lookup returns CDR1 LNHDA and CDR2 SQIVND (reference sequence). Germline trimming cut 4 bases from V and 4 bases from J; bases unmatched to any gene: 7.

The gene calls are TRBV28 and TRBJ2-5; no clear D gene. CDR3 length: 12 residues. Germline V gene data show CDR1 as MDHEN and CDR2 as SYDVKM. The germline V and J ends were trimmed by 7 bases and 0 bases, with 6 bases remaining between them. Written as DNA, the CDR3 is TGTGCCAGCAATGTATACCAAGAGACCCAGTACTTC. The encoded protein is CASNVYQETQYF.

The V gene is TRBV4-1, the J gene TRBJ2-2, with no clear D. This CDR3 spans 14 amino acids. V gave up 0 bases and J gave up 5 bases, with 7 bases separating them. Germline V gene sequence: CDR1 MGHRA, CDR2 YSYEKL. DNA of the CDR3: TGCGCCAGCAGCCAAGATGAGATAACCGGGGAGCTGTTTTTT. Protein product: CASSQDEITGELFF.

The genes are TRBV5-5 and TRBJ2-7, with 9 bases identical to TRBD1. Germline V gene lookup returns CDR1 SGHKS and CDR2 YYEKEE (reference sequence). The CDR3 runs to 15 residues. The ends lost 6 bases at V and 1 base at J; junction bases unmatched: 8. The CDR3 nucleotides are TGTGCCAGCAACCCGGGACAGGGTTTTTCCTACGAGCAGTACTTC. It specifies CASNPGQGFSYEQYF.

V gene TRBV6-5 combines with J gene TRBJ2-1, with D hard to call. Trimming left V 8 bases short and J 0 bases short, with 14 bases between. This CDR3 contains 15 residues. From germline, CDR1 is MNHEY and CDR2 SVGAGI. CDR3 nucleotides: TGTGCCAGCGCCGTCAGCGCGAGCTCCTACAATGAGCAGTTCTTC. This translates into CASAVSASSYNEQFF.

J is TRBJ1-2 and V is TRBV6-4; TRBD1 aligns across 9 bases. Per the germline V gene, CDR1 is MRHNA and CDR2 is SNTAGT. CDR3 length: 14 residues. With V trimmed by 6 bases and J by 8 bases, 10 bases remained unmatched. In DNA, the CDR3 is TGTGCCAGCAGCGCGCAACAGGGGGCGGGAGGCTACACCTTC. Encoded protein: CASSAQQGAGGYTF.

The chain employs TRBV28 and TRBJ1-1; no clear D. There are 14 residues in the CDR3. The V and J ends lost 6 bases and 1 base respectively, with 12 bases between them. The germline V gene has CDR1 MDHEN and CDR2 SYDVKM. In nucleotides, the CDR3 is TGTGCCAGCAGCCCCTTACATTGGAACACTGAAGCTTTCTTT. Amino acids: CASSPLHWNTEAFF.